The sample holds a few counts of the clone carrying this T cell receptor (beta chain). What it binds is unknown. The entry originates in a study of T cells after yellow fever vaccination. Points from the study as a whole: Contamination of FACS-sorted repertoires by abundant clonotypes from the bulk population could occur.

5'RACE template switching generated TCR cDNA, adding a universal primer site and UMIs. In TCRdb, the 5' RACE reads were re-called with MiXCR into one record per CDR3 protein. The sample lists about 120,000 distinct CDR3 sequences; around 15% were seen once. Germline V gene data show CDR1 as LNHNV and CDR2 as YYDKDF (reference sequence). The V gene lost 0 bases and the J gene lost 7 bases, with 9 bases spanning the gap. There are 13 residues in the CDR3. The origin of this receptor is a man between 18 and 35 years old who received the YFV17D yellow fever vaccine. Material: CD8+ T cells sorted from PBMCs, obtained 5 days after the yellow fever booster vaccination. This chain connects TRBV15 to TRBJ1-1, with D possibly being TRBD1 (5 bases). The CDR3 nucleotides read TGTGCCACCAGCAGAGAGGGACGGAGTGAAGCTTTCTTT. This translates into CATSREGRSEAFF.